Described below is a single T cell receptor beta chain sequence and its context. The CDR3 totals 14 residues. The germline V gene encodes CDR1 SGHVS and CDR2 FQNEAQ. The V end was cut by 1 base, the J end by 0 bases, with 4 bases between. Sequencing was performed with immunoSEQ multiplex PCR; in TCRdb, only in-frame clones are kept and a portion is missing. The sample holds hundreds of thousands of clones, 82% seen once. The entry originates in a study of blood T cell repertoires in COVID-19. In the study overall: Researchers got acute and convalescent COVID-19 samples from the United States, Italy and Spain.

Sequenced material: PBMCs or T cells enriched from blood (not recorded which). This sequence was found in a woman aged 60-75 years who had recovered from COVID-19. V and J are TRBV7-8 and TRBJ1-3; D gene uncertain. The CDR3 nucleotides read TGTGCCAGCAGCTTAGGTCGCTCTGGAAACACCATATATTTT. Its protein is CASSLGRSGNTIYF.